These 17 T cell receptor beta chains were sequenced from one sample in a study of beta chain features in type 1 diabetes. Of the isolated RNA, all was reverse transcribed, and so the sequenced material was expressed TCRB transcripts. The assay was immunoSEQ multiplex PCR, and TCRdb's table has in-frame clones only and misses some. The sample records just under 150,000 clones, over 9.5% being singletons. Sequenced input: naive CD4+ T cells from blood. The receptors come from a man younger than 35 in good health.

This clone was seen only a few times. This chain joins TRBV9 and TRBJ1-2, with 8 bases lining up with TRBD1. V gave up 3 bases and J gave up 6 bases; unmatched junction bases: 4. The CDR3 length is 13 residues. Germline-derived CDR1 and CDR2 are SGDLS and YYNGEE. The CDR3 loop is CASSGQGPHGYTF. In nucleotides, the CDR3 is TGTGCCAGCAGCGGACAGGGGCCGCATGGCTACACCTTC.

Ten or more counts support this clone. The CDR3 is CASSGTSDQETQYF. As DNA, the CDR3 is TGTGCCAGCTCTGGGACTAGCGACCAAGAGACCCAGTACTTC. The rearrangement links TRBV18 to TRBJ2-5; TRBD2 matches 10 bases. This CDR3 is 14 amino acids long. Germline-derived CDR1 and CDR2 are KGHSH and LQKENI. The V segment lost 6 bases and the J segment 0 bases; nucleotides outside the gene matches: 1.

The CDR3 sequence is CASSPRQGDTGELFF. The CDR3 DNA reads as TGTGCCAGCTCACCCCGACAGGGGGATACCGGGGAGCTGTTTTTT. The rearrangement uses TRBV18 and TRBJ2-2; 9 bases map to TRBD1. V dropped 3 bases and J dropped 5; count of bases not matched to a gene: 4. This CDR3 is built from 15 residues. The germline gives CDR1 KGHSH, CDR2 LQKENI.

This clone turned up a few times. The rearrangement joins TRBV18 to TRBJ2-2; D is uncertain. Trimming took 3 bases from V and 3 from J, leaving 8 bases between them. The CDR3 covers 14 residues. Germline CDR1 reads KGHSH; CDR2 reads LQKENI. Here the CDR3 reads CASSPSVDTGELFF. CDR3 coding DNA: TGTGCCAGCTCACCGAGTGTTGACACCGGGGAGCTGTTTTTT.

This clone was counted only a few times. This chain uses TRBV11-3 with TRBJ2-3; maybe TRBD1 (5 bases). Per germline, CDR1 SGHNT and CDR2 YENEEA. Trimming cost V 1 base and J 3 bases, with 8 bases left between them. The CDR3 loop spans 14 amino acids. CDR3 nucleotide sequence: TGTGCCAGCAGCTTAGGTGGGGCAACAGATACGCAGTATTTT. Its protein product is CASSLGGATDTQYF.

This rearrangement joins TRBV10-2 to TRBJ2-5; 7 nucleotides match TRBD1. V gave up 7 bases and J gave up 0 bases; unmatched junction bases: 2. Germline-derived CDR1 and CDR2 are WSHSY and SAAADI. CDR3 length equals 13 residues. CDR3 amino acids: CASTGQYQETQYF. The DNA of the CDR3 is TGCGCCAGCACGGGACAGTACCAAGAGACCCAGTACTTC.

The sample holds many counts of this clone. The chain links TRBV7-2 to TRBJ2-2, with TRBD2 matching 8 bases. J was trimmed by 1 base and V by 8 bases; bases with no gene match: 9. This CDR3 region has 16 residues. Germline CDR1 reads SGHTA; CDR2 reads FQGNSA. The CDR3 DNA follows: TGTGCCAGCCACTCGGGGGGGCCTTTGAACACCGGGGAGCTGTTTTTT. It encodes CASHSGGPLNTGELFF.

This chain joins TRBV5-4 and TRBJ2-3, with 11 bases fitting TRBD1. The germline CDR1 and CDR2 sequences are SGHNT and YYREEE (reference sequence). The V gene end was trimmed by 2 bases and the J gene end by 4 bases; junction bases not matched to a gene: 3. This CDR3 comprises 15 residues. CDR3 DNA: TGTGCCAGCAGCTTTTGGACAGGGGGCGCAGATACGCAGTATTTT. This encodes CASSFWTGGADTQYF. The entire variable domain, with the rest obtained from reference TRBV5-4 and TRBJ2-3, is as follows: ETGVTQSPTHLIKTRGQQVTLRCSSQSGHNTVSWYQQALGQGPQFIFQYYREEENGRGNFPPRFSGLQFPNYSSELNVNALELDDSALYLCASSFWTGGADTQYFGPGTRLTVL.

This clone was detected a few times. The CDR3 protein is CASSAGSDTQYF. The CDR3 DNA follows: TGTGCCAGCAGCGCAGGGTCAGATACGCAGTATTTT. The J gene is TRBJ2-3, the V gene TRBV6-1, with a weak D call TRBD1 (5 bases). Germline loops: CDR1 MNHNS, CDR2 SASEGT. V was shortened by 6 bases and J by 4 bases, with 8 bases between the two germline ends. The CDR3 is 12 amino acids.

This clone showed up just a few times. The chain is built from TRBV30 and TRBJ1-5; TRBD1 matches at 7 bases. J lost 5 bases, V lost 5 bases, and 6 bases had no gene match. The CDR3 length is 13 residues. Germline lookup yields CDR1 GTSNPN and CDR2 SVGIG (reference sequence). The CDR3 nucleotides are TGTGCCTGGGCAGGACAGGACGATCAGCCCCAGCATTTT. Translating it yields CAWAGQDDQPQHF. The full variable domain, in which reference TRBV30 and TRBJ1-5 provide the parts outside the CDR3, is SQTIHQWPATLVQPVGSPLSLECTVEGTSNPNLYWYRQAAGRGLQLLFYSVGIGQISSEVPQNLSASRPQDRQFILSSKKLLLSDSGFYLCAWAGQDDQPQHFGDGTRLSIL.

This clone was observed a handful of times. The rearrangement uses TRBV19 and TRBJ1-3; D is perhaps TRBD1 (5 bases). Germline lookup yields CDR1 LNHDA and CDR2 SQIVND (reference sequence). V was cut by 6 bases and J by 5 bases, with 14 bases left in between. This CDR3 is 14 amino acids long. CDR3 in DNA: TGTGCCAGTAGCGCAGGGTATCGGAGAAACACCATATATTTT. Translating it yields CASSAGYRRNTIYF.

This clone was seen many times. The genes are TRBV7-2 and TRBJ2-4; TRBD2 matches 9 bases. Germline assignment: CDR1 SGHTA and CDR2 FQGNSA. This CDR3 comprises 13 residues. V shed 7 bases and J 8 bases; nucleotides not matched to a gene: 6. The CDR3 loop reads CASKGAGGDIQYF. The CDR3 bases are TGTGCCAGCAAAGGAGCGGGGGGAGACATTCAGTACTTC.

This clone appeared a few times. This chain links TRBV7-2 with TRBJ2-7; 10 bases match TRBD1. The CDR3 totals 16 residues. J gave up 5 bases and V 5 bases, and 12 bases lay outside the gene matches. Germline-derived CDR1 and CDR2 are SGHTA and FQGNSA. CDR3 nucleotides: TGTGCCAGCAGCGAAACTGCCGGGACAGGGGTCCACGAGCAGTACTTC. This translates into CASSETAGTGVHEQYF.

This chain links TRBV29-1 with TRBJ1-1; D gene uncertain. CDR1 SQVTM and CDR2 ANQGSEA come from the germline V gene. V lost 4 bases to trimming and J lost 0 bases, with 9 bases between them. The CDR3 consists of 13 residues. CDR3 region: CSVVSVLNTEAFF. CDR3 nucleotide sequence: TGCAGCGTTGTTTCAGTACTGAACACTGAAGCTTTCTTT.

This clone was seen more than once but under ten times. The chain combines TRBV19 with TRBJ1-5; 7 nucleotides match TRBD1. The germline CDR1 and CDR2 sequences are LNHDA and SQIVND (reference sequence). V lost 0 bases and J lost 4; bases outside the gene matches: 3. The CDR3 has 15 amino acids. This CDR3 reads CASSIETGLNQPQHF. Here the CDR3 DNA reads TGTGCCAGTAGTATAGAGACAGGGCTGAATCAGCCCCAGCATTTT.

This chain links TRBV4-3 with TRBJ1-3; 11 bases match TRBD1. The junction had 0 bases not matched to a gene; V was cut back by 1 base and J by 4 bases. This CDR3 has 15 amino acids. Germline CDR1 LGHNA, CDR2 YSLEER. CDR3 region: CASSQGDRGGNTIYF. The CDR3 DNA reads as TGCGCCAGCAGCCAAGGGGACAGGGGGGGAAACACCATATATTTT.

This clone was detected many times. At one boundary the junction diverges from the germline segment, which might be a read error. This chain links TRBV14 with TRBJ1-2; weak D call: TRBD1 (5 bases). The CDR3 sequence is 13 residues long. The germline gives CDR1 SGHDN, CDR2 FVKESK. CDR3 residues: CASSQDPVGRGYF. CDR3 DNA sequence: TGTGCCAGCAGCCAAGATCCCGTGGGGCGGGGTTACTTC.